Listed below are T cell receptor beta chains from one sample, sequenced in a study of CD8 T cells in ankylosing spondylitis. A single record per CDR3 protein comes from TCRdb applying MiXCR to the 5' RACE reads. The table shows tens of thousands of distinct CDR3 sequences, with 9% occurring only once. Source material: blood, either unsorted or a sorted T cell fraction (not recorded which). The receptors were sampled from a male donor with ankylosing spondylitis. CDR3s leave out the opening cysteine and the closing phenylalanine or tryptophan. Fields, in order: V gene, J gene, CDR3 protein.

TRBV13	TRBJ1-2	ASSDGTEANYGYT
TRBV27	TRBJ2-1	ASSLVGGEQF
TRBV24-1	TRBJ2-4	AWGGGRDAKNIQY
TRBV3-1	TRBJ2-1	ASSQIAGVGEQF
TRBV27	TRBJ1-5	ASSLLNGNQPQH
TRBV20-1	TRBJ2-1	SARRSNEQF
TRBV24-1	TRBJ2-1	ATSDFVTVSYNEQF
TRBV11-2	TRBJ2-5	ASSLRGVETQY
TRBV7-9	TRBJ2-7	ASSLSVGGGYEQY
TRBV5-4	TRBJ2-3	ASSLNRDSRNTQY
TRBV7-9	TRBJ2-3	ASSPETGDSTDTQY
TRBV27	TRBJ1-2	ASTPRQGVYGYT
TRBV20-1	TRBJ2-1	SASITVGEQF
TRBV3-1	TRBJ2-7	ASSQENPFGRTYEQY
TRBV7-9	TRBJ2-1	ASSSIADTYNEQF
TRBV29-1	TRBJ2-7	SVRTDSLLEQY
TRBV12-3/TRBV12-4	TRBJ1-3	ASRYGTGSGNTIY
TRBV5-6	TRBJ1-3	ASSLVHPGNTIY
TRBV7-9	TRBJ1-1	ASSFDRAGKDTEAF
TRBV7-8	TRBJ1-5	ASSLGGPLQPQH
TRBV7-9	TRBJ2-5	ASSLGGTQETQY
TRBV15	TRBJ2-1	ATSREGEGANEQF
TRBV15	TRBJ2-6	ATSRELNSGANVLT
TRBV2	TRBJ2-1	ASSVGVTYNEQF
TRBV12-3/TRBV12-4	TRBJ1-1	ASSSPAGGTEAF
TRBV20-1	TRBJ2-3	SARDKRAGGLAGTDTQY
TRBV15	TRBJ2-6	ATSDESSGANVLT
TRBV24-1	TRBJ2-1	ATSPPVGTDEQF
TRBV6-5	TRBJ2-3	ASSYEGGPTDTQY
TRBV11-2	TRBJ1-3	ASSPGNTIY
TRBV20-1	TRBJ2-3	SARSVAGGSSGTDTQY
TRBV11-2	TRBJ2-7	ASSYIAFGSYEQY
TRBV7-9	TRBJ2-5	ACRADSGLETQY
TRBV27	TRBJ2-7	ASSSRGPYEQY
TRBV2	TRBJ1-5	ASNEGSDQPQH
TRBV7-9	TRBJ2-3	ASRMGYTDTQY
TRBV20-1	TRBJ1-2	SARGVDKGFGDGYT
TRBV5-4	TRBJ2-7	ASSTSGYEQY
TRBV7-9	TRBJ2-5	ASSLQGVETQY
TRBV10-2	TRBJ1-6	ATTGSLNLHNSPLH
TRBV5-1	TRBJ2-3	ASRFSGRTPDTQY
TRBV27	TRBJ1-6	ASSSRRMNSPLH
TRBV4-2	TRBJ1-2	ASSPGSGPNYGYT
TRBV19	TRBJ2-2	ASNSRARGELF
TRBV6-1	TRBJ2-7	ASSDPETYEQY
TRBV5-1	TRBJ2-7	ASSFTPGQPYEQY
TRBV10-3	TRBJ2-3	AISDRLNTDTQY
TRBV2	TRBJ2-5	ASSPRPRDRESLGETQY
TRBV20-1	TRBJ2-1	SARDRLAVYNEQF
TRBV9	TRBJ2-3	ASSGPLARVADTQY